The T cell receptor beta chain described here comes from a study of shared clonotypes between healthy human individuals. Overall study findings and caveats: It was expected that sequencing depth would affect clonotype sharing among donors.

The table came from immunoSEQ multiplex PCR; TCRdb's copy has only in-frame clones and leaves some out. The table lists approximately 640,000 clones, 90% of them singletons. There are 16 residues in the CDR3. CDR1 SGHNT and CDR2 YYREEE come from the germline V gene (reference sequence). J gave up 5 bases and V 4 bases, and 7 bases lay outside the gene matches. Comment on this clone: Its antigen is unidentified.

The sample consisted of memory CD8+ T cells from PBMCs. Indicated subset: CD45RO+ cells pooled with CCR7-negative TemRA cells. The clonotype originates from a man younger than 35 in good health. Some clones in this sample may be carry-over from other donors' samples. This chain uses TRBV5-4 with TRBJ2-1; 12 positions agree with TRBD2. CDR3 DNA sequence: TGTGCCAGCAGCCCGCCGGGACTAGCGGGCCACAATGAGCAGTTCTTC. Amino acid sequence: CASSPPGLAGHNEQFF. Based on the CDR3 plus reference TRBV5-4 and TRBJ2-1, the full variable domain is ETGVTQSPTHLIKTRGQQVTLRCSSQSGHNTVSWYQQALGQGPQFIFQYYREEENGRGNFPPRFSGLQFPNYSSELNVNALELDDSALYLCASSPPGLAGHNEQFFGPGTRLTVL.